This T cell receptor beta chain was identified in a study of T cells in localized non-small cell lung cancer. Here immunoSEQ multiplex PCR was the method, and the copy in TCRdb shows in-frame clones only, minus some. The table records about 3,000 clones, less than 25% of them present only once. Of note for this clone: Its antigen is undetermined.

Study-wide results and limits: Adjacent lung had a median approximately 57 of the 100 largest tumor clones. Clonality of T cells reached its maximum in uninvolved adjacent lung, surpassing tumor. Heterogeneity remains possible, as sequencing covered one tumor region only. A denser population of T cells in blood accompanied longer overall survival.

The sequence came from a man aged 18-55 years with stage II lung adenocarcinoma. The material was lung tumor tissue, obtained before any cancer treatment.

CDR3 sequence (DNA): TGTGCCAGCTCACCCACCCAGCGGCCTAGCACAGATACGCAGTATTTT. Translation: CASSPTQRPSTDTQYF. V and J are TRBV18 and TRBJ2-3; D perhaps matches TRBD2 (5 bases). Germline loops: CDR1 KGHSH, CDR2 LQKENI. The CDR3 consists of 16 residues. Trimming took 3 bases from V and 0 from J, leaving 13 bases between them.